This entry concerns a single T cell receptor (beta chain). The sample belongs to a study of blood T cell repertoires in COVID-19. Overall study: COVID-19 samples collected from the United States, Italy and Spain covered acute and convalescent phases.

Method: immunoSEQ multiplex PCR; TCRdb's copy keeps in-frame clones and lacks some. The top ten clones hold around 30% of a sample with about 46,000 clones, roughly 85% of them seen once. From germline, CDR1 is SGHNT and CDR2 YYREEE (reference sequence). The CDR3 length is 14 residues. V was pared by 3 bases and J by 0 bases, with 1 base of the junction left unmatched. Followed longitudinally, the Seattle patients had been enrolled during active infection. The gene calls are TRBV5-4 and TRBJ1-2, with 8 nucleotides matching TRBD1. The specimen sequenced was peripheral blood. This clonotype was sampled from a woman aged 80 or over with COVID-19, enrolled during active disease. Here the CDR3 reads CASSSDRANYGYTF. In DNA form, the CDR3 reads TGTGCCAGCAGCTCGGACAGGGCTAACTATGGCTACACCTTC.